Each of the 18 T cell receptor beta chains below was sequenced from the same sample in a study of cytomegalovirus exposure and HLA in healthy donors. The primer mix had 60 Vbeta and 13 Jbeta primers. Assay used: immunoSEQ multiplex PCR; TCRdb lists only in-frame clones, some missing. The sample carries more than 50,000 clones, roughly 72% recorded once. Source material: PBMCs. The receptor source for this set is a woman between 50 and 59 years old in good health and CMV-seropositive.

This clone was seen more than once but under ten times. The chain recombines TRBV4-2 with TRBJ1-1, with TRBD1 matching 8 bases. This CDR3 is built from 15 residues. V gave up 0 bases and J gave up 10 bases; unmatched junction bases: 10. From germline, CDR1 is LGHNA and CDR2 YNFKEQ. The CDR3 protein is CASSQDPGGIAGAFF. In nucleotides, the CDR3 is TGTGCCAGCAGCCAAGATCCAGGGGGCATCGCGGGAGCTTTCTTT.

The gene calls are TRBV16 and TRBJ1-1; D is possibly TRBD1 (5 bases). The CDR3 covers 14 residues. Germline V gene lookup returns CDR1 KGHSY and CDR2 FQNENV. V was clipped by 2 bases and J by 7 bases, with 14 bases between them. CDR3 region: CASSQLLQGSEAFF. CDR3 nucleotides: TGTGCCAGCAGCCAACTCCTGCAGGGTAGTGAAGCTTTCTTT.

This clone has more than one count but fewer than ten. The rearrangement uses TRBV23-1 and TRBJ2-3; 11 bases are a match to TRBD2. TRBV23-1 is treated as an ORF (open reading frame) with a function not yet certain. This CDR3 comprises 21 residues. The V gene end was trimmed by 5 bases and the J gene end by 3 bases; junction bases not matched to a gene: 22. This chain's CDR3 is CASSWGAASGRSSISTDTQYF. The CDR3 nucleotides read TGCGCCAGCAGTTGGGGAGCGGCTAGCGGGAGGAGTAGTATTAGTACAGATACGCAGTATTTT.

This clone was seen more than once but under ten times. V gene TRBV6-5 combines with J gene TRBJ1-1; D call uncertain. The CDR3 loop spans 12 amino acids. CDR1 MNHEY and CDR2 SVGAGI come from the germline V gene. The V end lost 10 bases, the J end lost 1 base, and 10 bases lay between the germline ends. CDR3 in amino acids: CATGRSNTEAFF. The CDR3 bases are TGTGCCACCGGGAGGTCGAACACTGAAGCTTTCTTT.

This clone was counted only a few times. The chain combines TRBV4-3 with TRBJ2-2, with a possible D match to TRBD2 (6 bases). The CDR3 is made up of 15 amino acids. Germline-derived CDR1 and CDR2 are LGHNA and YSLEER. The V end lost 0 bases, the J end lost 7 bases, and 12 bases lay between the germline ends. CDR3 nucleotide sequence: TGCGCCAGCAGCCAAGATCGCGGGACGAACGGGGAGCTGTTTTTT. The encoded protein is CASSQDRGTNGELFF.

The V gene is TRBV19, the J gene TRBJ2-3, with 7 bases lining up with TRBD1. The CDR3 runs 14 residues. Germline loops: CDR1 LNHDA, CDR2 SQIVND (reference sequence). V gave up 6 bases and J gave up 0 bases; unmatched junction bases: 3. The CDR3 nucleotides read TGTGCCAGTAGGACAGGGCCAAGCACAGATACGCAGTATTTT. Its translation is CASRTGPSTDTQYF.

J is TRBJ2-5 and V is TRBV5-1; the match to TRBD2 covers 11 bases. V lost 2 bases and J lost 1; bases outside the gene matches: 4. The germline CDR1 and CDR2 sequences are SGHRS and YFSETQ. The CDR3 totals 16 residues. The chain's CDR3 is CASSFGTSGFQETQYF. Written as DNA, the CDR3 is TGCGCCAGCAGCTTCGGGACTAGCGGCTTCCAAGAGACCCAGTACTTC. Filled out from reference TRBV5-1 and TRBJ2-5, the complete variable domain reads KAGVTQTPRYLIKTRGQQVTLSCSPISGHRSVSWYQQTPGQGLQFLFEYFSETQRNKGNFPGRFSGRQFSNSRSEMNVSTLELGDSALYLCASSFGTSGFQETQYFGPGTRLLVL.

CDR3 in DNA: TGTGCCAGCAGCCAAGCGACGGGGATCTCTGGGGCCAACGTCCTGACTTTC. Residues: CASSQATGISGANVLTF. This rearrangement joins TRBV4-2 to TRBJ2-6; D might be TRBD2 (5 bases). Germline CDR1 LGHNA, CDR2 YNFKEQ. The CDR3 has 17 residues. The germline V and J ends were trimmed by 1 base and 0 bases, with 10 bases remaining between them.

The V call is TRBV7-9, the J call TRBJ1-6; possibly TRBD1 for D (5 bases). Germline V lookup: CDR1 SEHNR, CDR2 FQNEAQ (reference sequence). The CDR3 totals 15 residues. The V end lost 5 bases, the J end lost 0 bases, and 8 bases lay between the germline ends. CDR3 sequence: CASSRGSSYNSPLHF. DNA of the CDR3: TGTGCCAGCAGCCGGGGGAGCTCCTATAATTCACCCCTCCACTTT.

In nucleotides, the CDR3 is TGTGCCAGCAGCCCCAGGGGGGACAGGGCGAATGGCTACACCTTC. Translating gives CASSPRGDRANGYTF. The V call is TRBV7-8, the J call TRBJ1-2, with 9 bases identical to TRBD1. The germline CDR1 and CDR2 sequences are SGHVS and FQNEAQ. Germline trimming cut 5 bases from V and 6 bases from J; bases unmatched to any gene: 10. This CDR3 comprises 15 residues.

This clone occurred a few times. The rearrangement joins TRBV19 to TRBJ1-1; possibly TRBD1 for D (6 bases). The CDR3 has 13 residues. Germline V gives CDR1 LNHDA, CDR2 SQIVND (reference sequence). V lost 3 bases and J 1 base, leaving 6 bases between the germline ends. This CDR3 reads CASSMGQNTEAFF. CDR3 nucleotides: TGTGCCAGTAGTATGGGACAGAACACTGAAGCTTTCTTT.

This clone has a handful of counts. J is TRBJ2-2 and V is TRBV7-6; maybe TRBD1 (6 bases). Germline CDR1 reads SGHVS; CDR2 reads FNYEAQ. The CDR3 sequence is 14 residues long. V dropped 1 base and J dropped 9 bases, with 12 bases sitting between them. Here the CDR3 reads CASSLGTGSRELFF. The CDR3 bases are TGTGCCAGCAGCTTAGGCACAGGGAGCCGGGAGCTGTTTTTT.

The chain recombines TRBV19 with TRBJ1-1, with 7 bases aligning to TRBD1. This CDR3 is built from 12 residues. Per germline, CDR1 LNHDA and CDR2 SQIVND (reference sequence). The CDR3 sequence: CARQGVNTEAFF. The CDR3 DNA follows: TGTGCACGCCAGGGGGTGAACACTGAAGCTTTCTTT. The variable domain in full, with the rest retrieved from reference TRBV19 and TRBJ1-1, is DGGITQSPKYLFRKEGQNVTLSCEQNLNHDAMYWYRQDPGQGLRLIYYSQIVNDFQKGDIAEGYSVSREKKESFPLTVTSAQKNPTAFYLCARQGVNTEAFFGQGTRLTVV.

The chain recombines TRBV19 with TRBJ2-2, with TRBD2 matching 8 bases. Germline assignment: CDR1 LNHDA and CDR2 SQIVND (reference sequence). V lost 7 bases, J lost 4 bases, and 5 bases stayed unmatched. CDR3 length: 14 amino acids. Written as DNA, the CDR3 is TGTGCCAGTATCGCGGGGGGTATCACCGGGGAGCTGTTTTTT. Protein: CASIAGGITGELFF.

On this clone itself: This sample also contains other DNA sequences that code for the same CDR3. The V and J genes are TRBV4-3 and TRBJ1-4; D may be TRBD1 (6 bases). Trimming pared 6 bases from V and 7 bases from J, leaving 21 bases between. The CDR3 has 16 residues. Germline V lookup: CDR1 LGHNA, CDR2 YSLEER. In nucleotides, the CDR3 is TGCGCCAGCAGTCCCAGCGGCAGGGGCGCCGGTGAAAAACTGTTTTTT. Amino acid sequence: CASSPSGRGAGEKLFF.

The DNA for the CDR3 is TGTGCCAGCAATCGACAGGGCAATTCCTACGAGCAGTACTTC. This sequence encodes CASNRQGNSYEQYF. The V gene is TRBV6-6, the J gene TRBJ2-5, with TRBD1 matching over 7 bases. The end of the DNA aligns better with TRBJ2-7, so the J call may be wrong. This CDR3 is 14 amino acids long. The germline CDR1 and CDR2 sequences are MNHNY and SVGAGI (reference sequence).

V usage is TRBV28 and J usage is TRBJ2-7; 9 bases fit TRBD1. CDR3 size: 16 residues. J lost 0 bases, V lost 8 bases, and 11 bases had no gene match. Germline V lookup: CDR1 MDHEN, CDR2 SYDVKM. The CDR3 sequence is CASWGQGLLSSYEQYV. The CDR3 nucleotides are TGTGCCAGCTGGGGACAGGGACTACTCAGCTCCTACGAGCAGTACGTC.

For this clone: One junction end disagrees with the germline gene, perhaps due to a read error. The chain is built from TRBV9 and TRBJ2-7; TRBD1 agrees at 8 bases. Germline lookup yields CDR1 SGDLS and CDR2 YYNGEE. This CDR3 comprises 15 residues. The CDR3 here is CASGVQTGTGHEQYF. In DNA, the CDR3 is TGTGCCAGCGGCGTCCAGACCGGGACAGGTCACGAGCAGTACTTC.